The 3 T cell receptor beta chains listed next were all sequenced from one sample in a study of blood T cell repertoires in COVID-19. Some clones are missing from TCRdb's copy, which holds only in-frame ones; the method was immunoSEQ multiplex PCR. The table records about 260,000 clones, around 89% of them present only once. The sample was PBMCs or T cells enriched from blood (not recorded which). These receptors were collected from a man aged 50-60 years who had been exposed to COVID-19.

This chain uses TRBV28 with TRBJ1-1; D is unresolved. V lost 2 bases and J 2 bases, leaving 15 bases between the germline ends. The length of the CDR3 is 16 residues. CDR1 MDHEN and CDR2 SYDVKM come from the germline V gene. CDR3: CASSLRGGRPNTEAFF. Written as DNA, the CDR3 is TGTGCCAGCAGTTTACGGGGAGGCAGGCCTAACACTGAAGCTTTCTTT.

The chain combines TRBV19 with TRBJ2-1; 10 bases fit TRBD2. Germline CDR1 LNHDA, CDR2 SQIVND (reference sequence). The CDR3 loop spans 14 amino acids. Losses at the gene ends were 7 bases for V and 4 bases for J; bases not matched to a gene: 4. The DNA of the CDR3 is TGTGCCAGTATTAAGCGGGAGGGGTACAATGAGCAGTTCTTC. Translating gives CASIKREGYNEQFF.

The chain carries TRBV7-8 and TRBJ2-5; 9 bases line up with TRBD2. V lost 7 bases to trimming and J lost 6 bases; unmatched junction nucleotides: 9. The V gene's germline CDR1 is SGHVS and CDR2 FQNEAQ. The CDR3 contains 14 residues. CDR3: CASNPSGGKKTQYF. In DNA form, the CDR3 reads TGTGCCAGCAACCCCAGCGGGGGGAAGAAGACCCAGTACTTC.